These 22 T cell receptor beta chains came from one sample sequenced in a study of T cell responses to AZD1222 COVID-19 vaccine. Sequencing used immunoSEQ multiplex PCR; TCRdb keeps in-frame clones, though not all of them. Of around 110,000 clones listed, 90% are singletons. The sequencing here drew on peripheral blood, taken 28 days after the second AZD1222 dose. These receptor sequences come from an adult who received the AZD1222 COVID-19 vaccine.

The rearrangement links TRBV5-4 to TRBJ2-2; D gene ambiguous. Germline V gene data show CDR1 as SGHNT and CDR2 as YYREEE (reference sequence). V lost 4 bases to trimming and J lost 1 base, with 8 bases between them. The CDR3 has 14 residues. The CDR3 reads CASSRSLNTGELFF. CDR3 sequence (DNA): TGTGCCAGCAGCCGATCCCTGAACACCGGGGAGCTGTTTTTT. The whole variable domain, remainder taken from reference TRBV5-4 and TRBJ2-2, is ETGVTQSPTHLIKTRGQQVTLRCSSQSGHNTVSWYQQALGQGPQFIFQYYREEENGRGNFPPRFSGLQFPNYSSELNVNALELDDSALYLCASSRSLNTGELFFGEGSRLTVL.

This chain joins TRBV3-1 (or the pseudogene TRBV3-2) and TRBJ2-7, with a possible D match to TRBD2 (6 bases). The CDR3 length is 15 residues. The germline V gene has CDR1 LGHDT and CDR2 YNNKEL (reference sequence). V was shortened by 4 bases and J by 3 bases, with 16 bases between the two germline ends. The CDR3 DNA sequence: TGTGCCAGCAGCCTACGCTCGGGGGTTGGCTACGAGCAGTACTTC. Its protein is CASSLRSGVGYEQYF.

The chain carries TRBV2 and TRBJ1-1, with 9 nucleotides matching TRBD1. CDR1 and CDR2 (germline): SNHLY, FYNNEI. V shed 4 bases, J shed 7 bases, and the junction held 4 bases outside the gene matches. The CDR3 totals 13 residues. As DNA, the CDR3 is TGTGCCAGCAGTGGCGGGACAGGGCGTGAAGCTTTCTTT. Protein product: CASSGGTGREAFF.

This chain uses TRBV9 with TRBJ2-1; D remains unclear. V was shortened by 0 bases and J by 5 bases, with 9 bases between the two germline ends. This CDR3 spans 14 amino acids. Looked up from germline, CDR1 is SGDLS and CDR2 is YYNGEE. The CDR3 DNA reads TGTGCCAGCAGCGTAGTATCCACAAACAATGAGCAGTTCTTC. As protein: CASSVVSTNNEQFF. Using reference TRBV9 and TRBJ2-1 for the parts outside the CDR3, the full variable domain is DSGVTQTPKHLITATGQRVTLRCSPRSGDLSVYWYQQSLDQGLQFLIQYYNGEERAKGNILERFSAQQFPDLHSELNLSSLELGDSALYFCASSVVSTNNEQFFGPGTRLTVL.

This sequence joins TRBV18 and TRBJ2-3; no definite D call. The CDR3 covers 13 residues. CDR1 is KGHSH and CDR2 is LQKENI in the germline V gene. Trimming removed 8 bases from V and 5 bases from J, with 14 bases in between. The CDR3 bases are TGTGCCAGCCGAGGTAGCTCGGGAGATACGCAGTATTTT. Translation: CASRGSSGDTQYF.

The gene calls are TRBV21-1 and TRBJ2-7; TRBD2, as called in the table, went unchecked against the DNA. TRBV21-1 is listed as a pseudogene. The CDR3 extends over 19 amino acids. CDR3 sequence reads: CASSKEETSGGRSSYEQYF. The CDR3 nucleotides read TGTGCCAGCAGCAAAGAGGAGACTAGCGGGGGGCGGAGCTCCTACGAGCAGTACTTC.

This clone was observed a few times. The rearrangement links TRBV7-6 to TRBJ2-1; tentative D call: TRBD1 (6 bases). Between the trimmed V and J ends, which lost 1 base and 7 bases, there was a span of 23 bases. Per the germline V gene, CDR1 is SGHVS and CDR2 is FNYEAQ. CDR3 length: 18 residues. The CDR3 sequence: CASSLVGALDTPRNEQFF. In DNA form, the CDR3 reads TGTGCCAGCAGCTTAGTGGGGGCTTTGGACACCCCTCGGAATGAGCAGTTCTTC. The complete variable domain, with remaining parts taken from reference TRBV7-6 and TRBJ2-1, reads GAGVSQSPRYKVTKRGQDVALRCDPISGHVSLYWYRQALGQGPEFLTYFNYEAQQDKSGLPNDRFSAERPEGSISTLTIQRTEQRDSAMYRCASSLVGALDTPRNEQFFGPGTRLTVL.

The V gene is TRBV11-2, the J gene TRBJ2-1, with TRBD2 matching over 7 bases. Germline V gene data show CDR1 as SGHAT and CDR2 as FQNNGV. J was trimmed by 7 bases and V by 5 bases; bases with no gene match: 14. This CDR3 has 16 amino acids. The CDR3 sequence: CASSISGTNPGNEQFF. CDR3 nucleotides: TGTGCCAGCAGCATAAGCGGGACTAACCCGGGGAATGAGCAGTTCTTC.

The chain uses TRBV10-3 and TRBJ2-7; TRBD1 matches 8 bases. Germline V gives CDR1 ENHRY, CDR2 SYGVKD. Trimming at V came to 6 bases and at J to 2 bases, leaving 0 bases not matched to a gene. The CDR3 is 12 amino acids. In DNA form, the CDR3 reads TGTGCCATCAGGGACAGGGCCTACGAGCAGTACTTC. Protein product: CAIRDRAYEQYF.

The genes are TRBV2 and TRBJ1-2, with TRBD1 as a possible D gene (6 bases). V gave up 6 bases and J gave up 4 bases, with 18 bases separating them. This CDR3 region has 15 residues. CDR1 is SNHLY, CDR2 FYNNEI, per germline. The CDR3 coding sequence is TGTGCCAGCAGGCAGACAGGACCGAGGTCCTATGGCTACACCTTC. This codes for CASRQTGPRSYGYTF.

V is TRBV6-5 and J is TRBJ1-2; tentative D call: TRBD1 (5 bases). CDR1 and CDR2 (germline): MNHEY, SVGAGI. The CDR3 covers 15 residues. The ends were cut back, 2 bases at V and 2 bases at J, with 12 bases in the middle. The CDR3 region has the DNA TGTGCCAGCAGTTACGACCCGGACACCAACTATGGCTACACCTTC. Encoded protein: CASSYDPDTNYGYTF.

The V gene is TRBV5-1, the J gene TRBJ1-5; D call uncertain. CDR3 length equals 13 residues. Germline values: CDR1 SGHRS, CDR2 YFSETQ. Trimming removed 0 bases from V and 4 bases from J, with 5 bases in between. In nucleotides, the CDR3 is TGCGCCAGCAGCTTGGCAGAGAATCAGCCCCAGCATTTT. It codes for CASSLAENQPQHF.

The chain combines TRBV2 with TRBJ1-4, with a tentative D call TRBD1 (5 bases). The germline CDR1 and CDR2 sequences are SNHLY and FYNNEI. V shed 2 bases and J shed 5 bases, with 9 bases lying between them. This CDR3 has 14 residues. In DNA, the CDR3 is TGTGCCAGCAGTGAATTAACAGGAAATGAAAAACTGTTTTTT. Residues: CASSELTGNEKLFF.

The chain has TRBV9 and TRBJ2-6; D gene ambiguous. Trimming took off 5 bases at V and 0 bases at J, with 3 bases between the two ends. Germline loops: CDR1 SGDLS, CDR2 YYNGEE. The CDR3 is made up of 13 amino acids. DNA of the CDR3: TGTGCCAGCAGGGACTCTGGGGCCAACGTCCTGACTTTC. Its protein product is CASRDSGANVLTF. Using reference TRBV9 and TRBJ2-6 for the parts outside the CDR3, the full variable domain is DSGVTQTPKHLITATGQRVTLRCSPRSGDLSVYWYQQSLDQGLQFLIQYYNGEERAKGNILERFSAQQFPDLHSELNLSSLELGDSALYFCASRDSGANVLTFGAGSRLTVL.

This chain connects TRBV19 to TRBJ1-2; TRBD1 might be the D (6 bases). The CDR3 is 13 amino acids. V was clipped by 3 bases and J by 8 bases, with 13 bases between them. Germline loops: CDR1 LNHDA, CDR2 SQIVND (reference sequence). The CDR3 bases are TGTGCCAGTAGTATGGAGGGGGGCGTAGGCTACACCTTC. Amino acid sequence: CASSMEGGVGYTF.

A single count supports this clone. The rearrangement links TRBV19 to TRBJ2-6; D might be TRBD2 (5 bases). CDR3 length: 16 residues. V dropped 6 bases and J dropped 0 bases, with 12 bases sitting between them. In germline, CDR1 is LNHDA, CDR2 SQIVND (reference sequence). The CDR3 is CASRGSEYSGANVLTF. CDR3 bases: TGTGCCAGTAGAGGGAGCGAATACTCTGGGGCCAACGTCCTGACTTTC.

This chain connects TRBV7-3 to TRBJ1-2; D is perhaps TRBD1 (5 bases). V was cut by 3 bases and J by 8 bases, with 16 bases left in between. Germline CDR1 is SGHTA and CDR2 is FQGTGA. The CDR3 runs 14 residues. The CDR3 spells CASSFRRERTGYTF. Written as DNA, the CDR3 is TGTGCCAGCAGCTTCCGCAGGGAGAGGACGGGCTACACCTTC.

The chain uses TRBV9 and TRBJ1-2, with 9 positions matching TRBD1. The germline gives CDR1 SGDLS, CDR2 YYNGEE. This CDR3 is 16 amino acids long. The V gene end was trimmed by 0 bases and the J gene end by 4 bases; junction bases not matched to a gene: 7. This CDR3 is CASSVVDRGRGYGYTF. Written as DNA, the CDR3 is TGTGCCAGCAGCGTAGTGGACAGGGGACGGGGCTATGGCTACACCTTC.

The chain has TRBV19 and TRBJ2-7; D tentatively reads TRBD1 or TRBD2 (5 bases each). The V end was cut by 3 bases, the J end by 1 base, with 10 bases between. The germline V gene encodes CDR1 LNHDA and CDR2 SQIVND (reference sequence). The CDR3 covers 14 residues. The CDR3 protein is CASSIGRESYEQYF. CDR3 in DNA: TGTGCCAGTAGTATTGGCAGGGAGTCCTACGAGCAGTACTTC.

The chain is built from TRBV3-1 (or the pseudogene TRBV3-2) and TRBJ1-2, with 8 bases lining up with TRBD1. J lost 10 bases, V lost 3 bases, and 10 bases had no gene match. Germline V gives CDR1 LGHDT, CDR2 YNNKEL (reference sequence). The CDR3 extends over 14 amino acids. CDR3 amino acids: CASSHLRGRWAYTF. The DNA of the CDR3 is TGTGCCAGCAGCCACCTCAGGGGGCGATGGGCCTACACCTTC.

This chain joins TRBV27 and TRBJ1-6; D is uncertain. The CDR3 loop spans 17 amino acids. The germline V and J ends were trimmed by 0 bases and 0 bases, with 9 bases remaining between them. The germline V gene has CDR1 MNHEY and CDR2 SMNVEV (reference sequence). The CDR3 loop reads CASSLSSESSYNSPLHF. The CDR3 nucleotides read TGTGCCAGCAGTTTATCTTCCGAAAGCTCCTATAATTCACCCCTCCACTTT.

J is TRBJ2-1 and V is TRBV14; possibly TRBD1 or TRBD2 for D (5 bases each). Germline CDR1 and CDR2: SGHDN and FVKESK. V lost 0 bases to trimming and J lost 4 bases, with 13 bases between them. The CDR3 is 16 amino acids. CDR3 nucleotide sequence: TGTGCCAGCAGCCAAGATTTGGGGGAACTATACAATGAGCAGTTCTTC. Its protein is CASSQDLGELYNEQFF.